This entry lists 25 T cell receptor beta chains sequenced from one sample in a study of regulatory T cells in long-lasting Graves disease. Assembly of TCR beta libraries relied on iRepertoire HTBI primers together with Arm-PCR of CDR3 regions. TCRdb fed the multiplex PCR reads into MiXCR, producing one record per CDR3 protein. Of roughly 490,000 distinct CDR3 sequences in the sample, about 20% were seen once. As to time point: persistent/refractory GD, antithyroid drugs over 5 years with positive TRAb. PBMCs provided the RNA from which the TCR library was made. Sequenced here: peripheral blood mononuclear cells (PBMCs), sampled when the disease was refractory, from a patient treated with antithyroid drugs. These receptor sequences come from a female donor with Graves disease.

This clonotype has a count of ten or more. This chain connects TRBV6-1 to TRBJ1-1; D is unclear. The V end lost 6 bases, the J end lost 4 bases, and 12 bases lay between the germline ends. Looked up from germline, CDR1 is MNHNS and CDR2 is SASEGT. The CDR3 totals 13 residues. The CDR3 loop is CASRRVVSTEAFF. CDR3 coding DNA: TGTGCCAGCAGGCGAGTGGTTTCCACTGAAGCTTTCTTT.

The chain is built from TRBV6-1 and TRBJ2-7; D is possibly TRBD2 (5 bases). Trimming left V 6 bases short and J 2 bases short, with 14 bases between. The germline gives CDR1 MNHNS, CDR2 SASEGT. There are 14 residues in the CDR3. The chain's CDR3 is CASRPSGLTYEQYF. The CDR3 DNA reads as TGTGCCAGCAGGCCCAGCGGATTAACCTACGAGCAGTACTTC.

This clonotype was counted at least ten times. The CDR3: CASSQGPREKLFF. The CDR3 nucleotides are TGTGCCAGCAGTCAGGGCCCCCGGGAAAAACTGTTTTTT. The rearrangement uses TRBV12-3 or TRBV12-4 and TRBJ1-4; TRBD1 might be the D (5 bases). The CDR3 is made up of 13 amino acids. With 5 bases removed from V and 8 bases from J, the gap between germline ends came to 12 bases.

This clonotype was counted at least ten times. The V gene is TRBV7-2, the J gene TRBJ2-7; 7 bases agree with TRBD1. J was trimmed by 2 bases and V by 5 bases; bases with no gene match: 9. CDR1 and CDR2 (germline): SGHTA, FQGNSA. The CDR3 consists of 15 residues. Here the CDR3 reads CASSEPGTDAYEQYF. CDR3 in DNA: TGTGCCAGCAGCGAACCCGGGACAGATGCCTACGAGCAGTACTTC. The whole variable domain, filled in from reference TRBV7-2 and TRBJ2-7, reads GAGVSQSPSNKVTEKGKDVELRCDPISGHTALYWYRQSLGQGLEFLIYFQGNSAPDKSGLPSDRFSAERTGGSVSTLTIQRTQQEDSAVYLCASSEPGTDAYEQYFGPGTRLTVT.

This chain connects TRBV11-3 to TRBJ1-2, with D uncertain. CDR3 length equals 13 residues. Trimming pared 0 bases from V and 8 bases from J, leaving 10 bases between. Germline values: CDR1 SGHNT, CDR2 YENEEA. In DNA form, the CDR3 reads TGTGCCAGCAGCTTAGATCTCGAGCGCGGCTACACCTTC. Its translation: CASSLDLERGYTF.

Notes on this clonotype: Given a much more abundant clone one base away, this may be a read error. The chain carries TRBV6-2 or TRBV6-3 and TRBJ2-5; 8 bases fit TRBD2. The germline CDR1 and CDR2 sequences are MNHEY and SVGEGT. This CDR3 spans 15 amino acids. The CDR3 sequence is CASSYSGSVVETQCF. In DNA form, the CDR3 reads TGTGCCAGCAGTTACAGCGGGAGCGTAGTAGAGACCCAGTGCTTC.

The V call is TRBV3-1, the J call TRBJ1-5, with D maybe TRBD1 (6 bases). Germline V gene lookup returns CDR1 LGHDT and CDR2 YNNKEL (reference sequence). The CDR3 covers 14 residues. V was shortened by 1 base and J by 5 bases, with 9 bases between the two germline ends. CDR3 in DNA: TGTGCCAGCAGCCAAGGGGACACCCATCAGCCCCAGCATTTT. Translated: CASSQGDTHQPQHF.

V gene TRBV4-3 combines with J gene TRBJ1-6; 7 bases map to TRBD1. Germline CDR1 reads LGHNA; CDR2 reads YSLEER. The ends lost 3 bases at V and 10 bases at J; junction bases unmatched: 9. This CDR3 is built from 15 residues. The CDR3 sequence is CASSHGRGRDSPLHF. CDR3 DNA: TGCGCCAGCAGCCACGGCAGGGGGAGAGACTCACCCCTCCACTTT.

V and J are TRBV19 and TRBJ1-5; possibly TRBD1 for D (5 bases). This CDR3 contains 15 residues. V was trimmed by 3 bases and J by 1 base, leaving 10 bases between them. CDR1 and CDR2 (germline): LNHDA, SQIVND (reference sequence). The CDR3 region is CASSIAGFSNQPQHF. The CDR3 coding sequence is TGTGCCAGTAGTATTGCAGGGTTCAGCAATCAGCCCCAGCATTTT.

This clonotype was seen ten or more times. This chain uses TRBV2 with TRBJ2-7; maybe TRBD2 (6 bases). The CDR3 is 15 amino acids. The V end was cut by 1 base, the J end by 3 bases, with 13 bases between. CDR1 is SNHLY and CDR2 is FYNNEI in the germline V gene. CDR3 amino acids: CASSEGGGTDYEQYF. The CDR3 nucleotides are TGTGCCAGCAGTGAAGGGGGTGGGACTGACTACGAGCAGTACTTC.

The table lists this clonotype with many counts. The DNA for the CDR3 is TGTGCCAGCAGGCGGGACAGCGAAAAACTGTTTTTT. It specifies CASRRDSEKLFF. The rearrangement links TRBV12-3 or TRBV12-4 to TRBJ1-4; 7 positions match TRBD1. V dropped 6 bases and J dropped 8; count of bases not matched to a gene: 3. The CDR3 is 12 amino acids.

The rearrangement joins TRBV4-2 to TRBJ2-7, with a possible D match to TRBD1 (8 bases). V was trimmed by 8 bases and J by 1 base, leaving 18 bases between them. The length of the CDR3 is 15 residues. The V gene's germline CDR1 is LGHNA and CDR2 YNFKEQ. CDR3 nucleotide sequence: TGTGCCAGCGCCCTCGGACAGGGAGGGTCCTACGAGCAGTACTTC. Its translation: CASALGQGGSYEQYF.

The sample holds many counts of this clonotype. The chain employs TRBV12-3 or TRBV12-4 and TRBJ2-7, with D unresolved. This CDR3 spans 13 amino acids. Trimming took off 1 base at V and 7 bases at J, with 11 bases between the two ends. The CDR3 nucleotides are TGTGCCAGCAGTTTAGGCTCAAGAGGAGAGCAGTACTTC. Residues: CASSLGSRGEQYF.

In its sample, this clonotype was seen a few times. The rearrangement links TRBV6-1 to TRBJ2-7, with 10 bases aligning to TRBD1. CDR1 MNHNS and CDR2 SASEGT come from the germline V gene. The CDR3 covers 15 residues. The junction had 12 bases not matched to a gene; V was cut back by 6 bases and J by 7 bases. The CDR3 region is CASSKGTGDGREQYF. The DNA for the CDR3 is TGTGCCAGCAGCAAAGGGACAGGGGACGGTCGGGAGCAGTACTTC.

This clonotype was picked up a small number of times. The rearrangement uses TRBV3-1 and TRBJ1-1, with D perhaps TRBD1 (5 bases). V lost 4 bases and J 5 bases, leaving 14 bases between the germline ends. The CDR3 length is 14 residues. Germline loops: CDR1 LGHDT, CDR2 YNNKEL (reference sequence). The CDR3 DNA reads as TGTGCCAGCAGCCTAAATGGGGGATCGACTGAAGCTTTCTTT. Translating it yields CASSLNGGSTEAFF.

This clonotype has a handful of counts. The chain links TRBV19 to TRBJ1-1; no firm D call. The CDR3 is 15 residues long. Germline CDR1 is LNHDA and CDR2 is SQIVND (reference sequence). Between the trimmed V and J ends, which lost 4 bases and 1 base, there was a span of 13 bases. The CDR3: CASSTHLGSNTEAFF. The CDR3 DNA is TGTGCCAGTAGTACCCACCTTGGATCGAACACTGAAGCTTTCTTT.

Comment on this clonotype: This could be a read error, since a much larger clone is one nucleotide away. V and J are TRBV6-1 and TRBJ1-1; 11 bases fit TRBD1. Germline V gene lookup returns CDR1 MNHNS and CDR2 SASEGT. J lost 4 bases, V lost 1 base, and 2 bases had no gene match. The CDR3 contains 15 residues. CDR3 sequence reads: CASSEVGTGGTEAFF. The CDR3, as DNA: TGTGCCAGCAGTGAAGTGGGGACAGGGGGCACTGAAGCTTTCTTT.

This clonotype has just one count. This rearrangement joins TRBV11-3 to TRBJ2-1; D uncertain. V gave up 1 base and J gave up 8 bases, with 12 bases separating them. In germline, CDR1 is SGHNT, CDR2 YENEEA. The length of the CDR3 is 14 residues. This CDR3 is CASSLVGSAHEQFF. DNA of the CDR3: TGTGCCAGCAGCTTAGTGGGATCGGCCCATGAGCAGTTCTTC.

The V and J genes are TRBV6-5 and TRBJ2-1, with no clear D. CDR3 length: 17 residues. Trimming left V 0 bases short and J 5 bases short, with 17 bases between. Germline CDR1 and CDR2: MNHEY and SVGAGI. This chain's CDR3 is CASSYSVASPKNNEQFF. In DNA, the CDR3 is TGTGCCAGCAGTTACTCAGTGGCTTCACCAAAGAACAATGAGCAGTTCTTC.

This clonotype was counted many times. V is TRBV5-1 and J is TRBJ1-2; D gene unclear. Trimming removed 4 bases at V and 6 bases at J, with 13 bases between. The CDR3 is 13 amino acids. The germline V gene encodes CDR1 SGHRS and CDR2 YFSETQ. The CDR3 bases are TGCGCCAGCAGCCCCGAGCTGCCAGATGGCTACACCTTC. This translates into CASSPELPDGYTF.

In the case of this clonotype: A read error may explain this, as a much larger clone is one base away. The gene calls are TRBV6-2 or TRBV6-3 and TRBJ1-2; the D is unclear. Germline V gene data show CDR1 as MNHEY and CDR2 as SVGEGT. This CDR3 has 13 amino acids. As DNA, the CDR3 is TGTACCAGCAGTTCGGGAAGGGAGTACGGCTACACCTTC. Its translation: CTSSSGREYGYTF.

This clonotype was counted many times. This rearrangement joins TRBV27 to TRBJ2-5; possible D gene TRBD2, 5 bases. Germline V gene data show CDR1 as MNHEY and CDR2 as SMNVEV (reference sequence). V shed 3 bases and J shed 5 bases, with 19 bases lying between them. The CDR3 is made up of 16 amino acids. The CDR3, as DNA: TGTGCCAGCAGTTTCCGGCTTGCGGCGGGTCGGGAGACCCAGTACTTC. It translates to CASSFRLAAGRETQYF.

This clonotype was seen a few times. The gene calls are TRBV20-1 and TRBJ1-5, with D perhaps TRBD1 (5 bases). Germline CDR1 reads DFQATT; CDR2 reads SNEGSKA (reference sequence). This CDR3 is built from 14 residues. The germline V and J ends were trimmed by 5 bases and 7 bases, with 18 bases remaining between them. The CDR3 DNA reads TGCAGTGCTGAACCCTCGTATCCAGGGCAGCCCCAGCATTTT. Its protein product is CSAEPSYPGQPQHF.

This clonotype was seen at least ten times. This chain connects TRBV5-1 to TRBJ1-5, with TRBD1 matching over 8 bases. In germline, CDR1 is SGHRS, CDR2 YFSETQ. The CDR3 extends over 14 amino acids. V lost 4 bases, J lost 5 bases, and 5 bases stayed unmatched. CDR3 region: CASSLTGEDQPQHF. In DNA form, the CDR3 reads TGCGCCAGCAGCCTGACAGGGGAAGATCAGCCCCAGCATTTT.

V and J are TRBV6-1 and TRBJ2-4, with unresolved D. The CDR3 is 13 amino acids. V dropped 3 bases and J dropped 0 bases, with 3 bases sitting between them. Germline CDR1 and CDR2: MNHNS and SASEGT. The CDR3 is CASSDLAKNIQYF. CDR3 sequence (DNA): TGTGCCAGCAGTGATCTAGCCAAAAACATTCAGTACTTC.